Listed below are T cell receptor beta chains from one sample, sequenced in a study of vaccination and CD4 T cells after COVID-19. TCRdb redid the calling of the PCR reads with MiXCR, one entry per CDR3 protein. This sample carries about 9,700 distinct CDR3 sequences, 30% to 35% of them seen once, and the ten largest clones take 6.5% to 9%. Antigens for these TCRs are unknown. Sequences were obtained from CD4+ T cells from blood, cultured in vitro. These receptors came from a human donor in good health. The CDR3 runs from the conserved cysteine through the conserved F or W. The D gene is left open where the match is weak. A clone size is listed for some rows: how often the clone was seen (once, few, many), or a class if it is expanded.

d_gene	abundance	v_gene	j_gene	CDR3nt	CDR3aa
TRBD2	.	TRBV7-3	TRBJ2-3	TGTGCCAGCAGCCCGCTAGCGGGAGGGCAGAAAGATACGCAGTATTTT	CASSPLAGGQKDTQYF
.	.	TRBV5-1	TRBJ2-5	TGCGCCAGCACCTCGTCAGGGTCCCAAGAGACCCAGTACTTC	CASTSSGSQETQYF
.	few	TRBV28	TRBJ1-2	TGTGCCAGCAGTTTCGACAGAAGGAACTATGGCTACACCTTC	CASSFDRRNYGYTF
.	.	TRBV15	TRBJ2-5	TGTGCCACCAGCCCCACAGGGTACTCAGAGACCCAGTACTTC	CATSPTGYSETQYF
TRBD2	.	TRBV11-1	TRBJ2-2	TGTGCCAGCAGCTTAGTAGCGGGAGGCACCGGGGAGCTGTTTTTT	CASSLVAGGTGELFF
.	.	TRBV12-3/TRBV12-4	TRBJ2-1	TGTGCCAGCAGTTTCCCCTCCGCTAGCCCTTTCTACAATGAGCAGTTCTTC	CASSFPSASPFYNEQFF
.	.	TRBV28	TRBJ1-5	TGTGCCAGCAGTTTATCCCCCGGGTTAGGGGCCATAGATCAGCCCCAGCATTTT	CASSLSPGLGAIDQPQHF
TRBD1	few	TRBV7-2	TRBJ1-6	TGTGCCAGCAGCACTCGGGACAGTCAGTCACCCCTCCACTTT	CASSTRDSQSPLHF
.	few	TRBV5-4	TRBJ1-2	TGTGCCAGCAGCAACGCGACGGGATCGGGCTACACCTTC	CASSNATGSGYTF
.	.	TRBV2	TRBJ2-5	TGTGCCAGCAGTGAAGCGGGAGTACCCGAAGAGACCCAGTACTTC	CASSEAGVPEETQYF
TRBD1	.	TRBV27	TRBJ2-7	TGTGCCAGCAGTTTCAACCCGGGACAGGGGGGACAGTACTTC	CASSFNPGQGGQYF
.	.	TRBV24-1	TRBJ2-3	TGTGCCACCAGTGACCCGGGGGTCGGGAGCACAGTTACGCAGTATTTT	CATSDPGVGSTVTQYF
.	.	TRBV5-8	TRBJ1-5	TGTGCCAGCAGCTTGGGTGCCGGGACCACGATGGGGGCCCAGCATTTT	CASSLGAGTTMGAQHF
.	.	TRBV19	TRBJ2-5	TGTGCCAGTAGTATAGATCTTGGGACCACGACGACCCAGTACTTC	CASSIDLGTTTTQYF
TRBD2	.	TRBV20-1	TRBJ2-1	TGCAGTGCTAGAGATAGTCAGACTAGCCCATCCTACAATGAGCAGTTCTTC	CSARDSQTSPSYNEQFF
.	.	TRBV7-3	TRBJ2-1	TGTGCCAGCAGCTTAAGATCCTACAATGAGCAGTTCTTC	CASSLRSYNEQFF
TRBD1	few	TRBV27	TRBJ2-5	TGTGCCAGCACCCGACAGGGTGGAGAGACCCAGTACTTC	CASTRQGGETQYF
.	.	TRBV7-6	TRBJ1-1	TGTGCCAGCAGCTTACAGGGTCTTGGGAACACTGAAGCTTTCTTT	CASSLQGLGNTEAFF
.	few	TRBV6-2/TRBV6-3	TRBJ2-7	TGTGCCAGCAGTTACGACAGGATGTCCGACGAGCAGTACTTC	CASSYDRMSDEQYF
.	.	TRBV6-5	TRBJ2-3	TGTGCCAGCAGTTTCGGGACCCACCCTAGCACAGATACGCAGTATTTT	CASSFGTHPSTDTQYF
TRBD1	once	TRBV19	TRBJ1-5	TGTGCCAGTAATAGTCTGGCGACAGGGGTCAATCAGCCCCAGCATTTT	CASNSLATGVNQPQHF
.	.	TRBV7-6	TRBJ2-3	TGTGCTAGCAGCCCGGACAACACAGATACGCAGTATTTT	CASSPDNTDTQYF